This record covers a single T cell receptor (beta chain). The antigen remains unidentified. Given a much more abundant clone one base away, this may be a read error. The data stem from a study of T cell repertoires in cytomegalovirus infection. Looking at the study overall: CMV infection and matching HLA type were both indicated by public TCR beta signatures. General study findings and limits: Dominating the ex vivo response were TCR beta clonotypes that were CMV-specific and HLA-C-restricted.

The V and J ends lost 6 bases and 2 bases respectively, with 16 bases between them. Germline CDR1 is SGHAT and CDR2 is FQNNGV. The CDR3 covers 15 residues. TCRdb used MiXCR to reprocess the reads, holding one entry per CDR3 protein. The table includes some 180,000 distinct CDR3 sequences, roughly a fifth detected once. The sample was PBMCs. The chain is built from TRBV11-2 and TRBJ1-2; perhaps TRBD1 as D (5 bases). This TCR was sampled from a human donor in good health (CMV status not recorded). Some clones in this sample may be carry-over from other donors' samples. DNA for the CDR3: TGTGCCAGCAGGCCGCAATGGGACGACAACTATGGCTACACCTTC. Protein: CASRPQWDDNYGYTF.